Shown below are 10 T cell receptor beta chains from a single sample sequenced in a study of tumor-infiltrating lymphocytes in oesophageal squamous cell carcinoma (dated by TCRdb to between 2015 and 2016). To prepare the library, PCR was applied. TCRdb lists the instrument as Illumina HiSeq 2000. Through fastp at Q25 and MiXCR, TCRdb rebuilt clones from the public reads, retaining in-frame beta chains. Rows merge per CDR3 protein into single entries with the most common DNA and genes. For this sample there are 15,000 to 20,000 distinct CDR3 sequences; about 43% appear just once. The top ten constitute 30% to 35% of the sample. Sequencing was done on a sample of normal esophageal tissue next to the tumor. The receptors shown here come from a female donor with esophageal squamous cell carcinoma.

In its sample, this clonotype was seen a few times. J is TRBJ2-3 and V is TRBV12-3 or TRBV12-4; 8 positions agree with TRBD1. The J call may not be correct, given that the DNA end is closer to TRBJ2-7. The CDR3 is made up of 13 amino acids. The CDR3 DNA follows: TGTGCCAGCAGTTTCGTACAGGGGGACGAGCAGTACTTC. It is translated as CASSFVQGDEQYF.

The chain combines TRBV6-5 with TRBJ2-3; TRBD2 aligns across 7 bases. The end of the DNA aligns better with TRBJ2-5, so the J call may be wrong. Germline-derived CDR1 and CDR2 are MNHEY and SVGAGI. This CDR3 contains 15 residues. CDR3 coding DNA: TGTGCCAGCAGTTTGAGTGGCGGGAGAGGTGAGACCCAGTACTTC. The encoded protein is CASSLSGGRGETQYF.

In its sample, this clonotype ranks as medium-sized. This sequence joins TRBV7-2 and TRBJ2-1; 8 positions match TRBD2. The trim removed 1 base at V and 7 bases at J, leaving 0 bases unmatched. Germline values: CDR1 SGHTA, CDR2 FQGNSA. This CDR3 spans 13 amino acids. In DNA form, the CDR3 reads TGTGCCAGCAGCTTAGTAGCGGGAAATGAGCAGTTCTTC. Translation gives CASSLVAGNEQFF. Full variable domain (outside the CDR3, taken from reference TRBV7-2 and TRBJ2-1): GAGVSQSPSNKVTEKGKDVELRCDPISGHTALYWYRQSLGQGLEFLIYFQGNSAPDKSGLPSDRFSAERTGGSVSTLTIQRTQQEDSAVYLCASSLVAGNEQFFGPGTRLTVL.

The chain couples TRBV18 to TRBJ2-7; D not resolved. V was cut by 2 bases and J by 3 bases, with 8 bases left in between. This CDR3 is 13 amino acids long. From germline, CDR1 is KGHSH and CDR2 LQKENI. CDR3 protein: CASSPGRFYEQYF. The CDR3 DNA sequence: TGTGCCAGCTCACCAGGCAGATTCTACGAGCAGTACTTC.

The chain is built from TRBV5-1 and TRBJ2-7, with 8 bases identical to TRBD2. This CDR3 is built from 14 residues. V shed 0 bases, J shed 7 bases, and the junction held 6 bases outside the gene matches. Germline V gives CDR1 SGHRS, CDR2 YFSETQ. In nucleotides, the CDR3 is TGCGCCAGCAGCTTGGTGGTAGCGGGGCATGAGCAGTACTTC. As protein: CASSLVVAGHEQYF.

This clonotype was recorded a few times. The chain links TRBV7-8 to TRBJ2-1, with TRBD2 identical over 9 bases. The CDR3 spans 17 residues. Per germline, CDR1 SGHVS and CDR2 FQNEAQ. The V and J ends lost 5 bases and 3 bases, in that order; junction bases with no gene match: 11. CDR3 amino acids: CASSPLLLAGFYNEQFF. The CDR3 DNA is TGTGCCAGCAGCCCCCTGCTCCTAGCGGGGTTCTACAATGAGCAGTTCTTC.

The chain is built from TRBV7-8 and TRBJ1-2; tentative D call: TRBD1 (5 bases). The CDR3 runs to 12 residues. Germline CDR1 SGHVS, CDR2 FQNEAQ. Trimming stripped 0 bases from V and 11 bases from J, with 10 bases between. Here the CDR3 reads CASSLAEGQYTF. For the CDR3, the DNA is TGTGCCAGCAGCTTAGCTGAGGGGCAGTACACCTTC.

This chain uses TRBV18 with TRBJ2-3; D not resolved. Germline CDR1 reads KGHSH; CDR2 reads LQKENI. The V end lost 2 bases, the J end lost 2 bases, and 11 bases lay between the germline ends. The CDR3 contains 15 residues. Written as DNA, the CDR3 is TGTGCCAGCTCACCAGAGAGCCGAAACACAGATACGCAGTATTTT. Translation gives CASSPESRNTDTQYF.

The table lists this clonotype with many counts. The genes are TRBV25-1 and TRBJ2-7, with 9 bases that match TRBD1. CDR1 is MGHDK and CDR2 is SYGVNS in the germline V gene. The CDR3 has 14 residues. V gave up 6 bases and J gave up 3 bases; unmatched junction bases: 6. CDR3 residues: CASRPGQGGYEQYF. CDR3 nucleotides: TGTGCCAGCAGACCGGGACAGGGCGGCTACGAGCAGTACTTC.

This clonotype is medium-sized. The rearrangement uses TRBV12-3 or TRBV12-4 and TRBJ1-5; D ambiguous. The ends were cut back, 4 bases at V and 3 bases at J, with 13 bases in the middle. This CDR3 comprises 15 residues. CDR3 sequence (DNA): TGTGCCAGCAGTTCCCGCCGGGCTAACAATCAGCCCCAGCATTTT. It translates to CASSSRRANNQPQHF.